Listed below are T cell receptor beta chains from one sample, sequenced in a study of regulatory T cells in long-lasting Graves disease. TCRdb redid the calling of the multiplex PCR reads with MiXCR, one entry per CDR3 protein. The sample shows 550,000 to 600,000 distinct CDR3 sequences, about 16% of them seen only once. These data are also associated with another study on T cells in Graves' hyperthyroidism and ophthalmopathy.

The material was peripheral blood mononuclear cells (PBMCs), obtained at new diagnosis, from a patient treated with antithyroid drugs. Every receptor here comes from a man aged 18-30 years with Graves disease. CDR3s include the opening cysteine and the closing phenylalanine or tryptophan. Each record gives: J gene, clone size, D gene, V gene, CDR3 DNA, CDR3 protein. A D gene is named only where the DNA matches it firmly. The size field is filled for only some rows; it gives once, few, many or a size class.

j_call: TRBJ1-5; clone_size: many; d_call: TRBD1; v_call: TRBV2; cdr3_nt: TGTGCCAGCAGTGAATTACACAGGGGGCTATATCAGCCCCAGCATTTT; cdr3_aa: CASSELHRGLYQPQHF
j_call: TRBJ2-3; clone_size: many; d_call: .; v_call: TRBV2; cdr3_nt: TGTGCCAGCAACTTCCGGAGGGGAAACACAGATACGCAGTATTTT; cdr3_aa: CASNFRRGNTDTQYF
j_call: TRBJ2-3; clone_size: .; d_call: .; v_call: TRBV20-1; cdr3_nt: TGCAGTGCTTACAGTACAGCTAGCACAGATACGCAGTATTTT; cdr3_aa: CSAYSTASTDTQYF
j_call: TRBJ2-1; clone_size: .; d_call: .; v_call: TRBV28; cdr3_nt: TGTGCCAGCAGCTTGACCATGGAGCAGTTCTTC; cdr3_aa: CASSLTMEQFF
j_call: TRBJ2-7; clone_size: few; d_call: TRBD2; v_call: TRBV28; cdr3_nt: TGTGCCAGCAGAGCACTAGCGGGAACTCAACCCTTCTACGAGCAGTACTTC; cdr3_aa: CASRALAGTQPFYEQYF
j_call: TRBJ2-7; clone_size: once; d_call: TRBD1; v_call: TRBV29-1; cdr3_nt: TGCAGCGTTGAAGGAGGGGACAGGGACTCCTACGAGCAGTACTTC; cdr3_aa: CSVEGGDRDSYEQYF
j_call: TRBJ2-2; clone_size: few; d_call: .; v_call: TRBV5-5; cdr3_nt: TGTGCCAGCAGCTTGCTTAGAGTTTCGAACACCGGGGAGCTGTTTTTT; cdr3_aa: CASSLLRVSNTGELFF
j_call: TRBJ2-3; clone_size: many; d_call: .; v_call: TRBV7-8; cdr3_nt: TGTGCCAGCAGCTTAGATGGGGGGCGAGGCACAGATACGCAGTATTTT; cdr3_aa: CASSLDGGRGTDTQYF
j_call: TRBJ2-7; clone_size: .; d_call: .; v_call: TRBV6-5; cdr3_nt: TGTGCCAGCAGTTATTCCTTTCGCTTCACATCATCCTACGAGCAGTACTTC; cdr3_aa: CASSYSFRFTSSYEQYF
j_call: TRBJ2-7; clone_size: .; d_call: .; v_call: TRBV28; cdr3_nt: TGTGCCAGCAGTCGGATGCCTTCTAGCGTACTATCCTACGAGCAGTACTTC; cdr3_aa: CASSRMPSSVLSYEQYF
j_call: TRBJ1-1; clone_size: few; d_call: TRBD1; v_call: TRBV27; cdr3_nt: TGTGCCAGCAGTGACTTAGTAGTGACAGGGGTGGGCACTGAAGCTTTCTTT; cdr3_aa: CASSDLVVTGVGTEAFF
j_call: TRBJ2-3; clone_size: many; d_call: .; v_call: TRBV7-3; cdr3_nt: TGTGCCAGCAGCCCCGACCTGGTCTGGAGCACAGATACGCAGTATTTT; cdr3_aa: CASSPDLVWSTDTQYF
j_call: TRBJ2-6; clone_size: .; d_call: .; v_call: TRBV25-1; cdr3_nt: TGTGCCAGCAGTGCATTGGCTGGGGCCAACGTCCTGACTTTC; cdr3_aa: CASSALAGANVLTF
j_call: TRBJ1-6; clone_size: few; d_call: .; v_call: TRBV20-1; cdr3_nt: TGCAGTGCATCGGACAGTAATAATTCACCCCTCCACTTT; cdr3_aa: CSASDSNNSPLHF
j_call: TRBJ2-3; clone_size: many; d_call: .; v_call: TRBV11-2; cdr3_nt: TGTGCCAGCAGCAGGAAGGGGGTCACAGATACGCAGTATTTT; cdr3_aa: CASSRKGVTDTQYF
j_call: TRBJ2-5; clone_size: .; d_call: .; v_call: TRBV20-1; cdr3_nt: TGCAGTGCTACAGGTGGAGAGACCCAGTACTTC; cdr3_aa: CSATGGETQYF
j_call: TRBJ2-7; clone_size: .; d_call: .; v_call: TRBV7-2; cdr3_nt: TGTGCCAGCAGCTTAGTGGGGTGGGAGCAGTACTTC; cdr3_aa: CASSLVGWEQYF
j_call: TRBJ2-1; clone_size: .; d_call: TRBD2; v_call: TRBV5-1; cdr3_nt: TGCGCCAGCAGCGCCCGATTTTACGGGAGGGACTTCAATGAGCAGTTCTTC; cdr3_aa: CASSARFYGRDFNEQFF
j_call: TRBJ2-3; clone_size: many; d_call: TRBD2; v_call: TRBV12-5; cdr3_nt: TGTGCTAGTGGTTTGGTAGGGACTAGCGGGAGATCAGATACGCAGTATTTT; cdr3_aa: CASGLVGTSGRSDTQYF
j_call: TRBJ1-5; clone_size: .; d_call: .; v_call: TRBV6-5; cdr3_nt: TGTGCCAGCAGTTACTTCAGGGGCAATCAGCCCCAGCATTTT; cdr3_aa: CASSYFRGNQPQHF
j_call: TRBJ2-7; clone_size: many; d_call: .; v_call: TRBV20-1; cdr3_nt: TGCAGTGCCCCGCGGGACAACGAGCGGTACTTC; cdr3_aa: CSAPRDNERYF
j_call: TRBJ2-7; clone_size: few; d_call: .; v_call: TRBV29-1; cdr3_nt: TGCAGCGTTGAGGGGGCGCTTTCCTACGAGCAGTACTTC; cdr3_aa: CSVEGALSYEQYF
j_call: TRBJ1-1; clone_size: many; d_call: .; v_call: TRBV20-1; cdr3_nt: TGCAGTGCTAACAGGAACATGAACACTGAAGCTTTCTTT; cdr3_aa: CSANRNMNTEAFF
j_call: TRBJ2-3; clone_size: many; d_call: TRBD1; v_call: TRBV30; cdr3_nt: TGTGCCTGGGGACAGGGTACTTGGGCAGATACGCAGTATTTT; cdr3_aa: CAWGQGTWADTQYF
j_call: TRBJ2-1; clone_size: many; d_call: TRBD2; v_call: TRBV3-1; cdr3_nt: TGTGCCAGCAGCCAGTATGGCCTAGCGGAATCACTCAACGACAATGAGCAGTTCTTC; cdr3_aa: CASSQYGLAESLNDNEQFF
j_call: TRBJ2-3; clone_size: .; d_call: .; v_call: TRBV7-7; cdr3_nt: TGTGCTAGCAGCTTAGGCCACACAGATACGCAGTATTTT; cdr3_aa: CASSLGHTDTQYF
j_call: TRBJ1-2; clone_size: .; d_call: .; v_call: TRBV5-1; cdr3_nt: TGTGCCAGCAGGACCACATCGGAGAACTATGGCTACACCTTC; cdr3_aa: CASRTTSENYGYTF
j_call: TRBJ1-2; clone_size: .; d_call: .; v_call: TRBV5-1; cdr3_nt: TGCGCCAGCCGCTACTCCGTGGGGGGCTACACCTTC; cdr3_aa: CASRYSVGGYTF
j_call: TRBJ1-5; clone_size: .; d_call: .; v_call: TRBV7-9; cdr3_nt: TGTGCCAGCAGCTCCGCAGGGGAGCTCGATCAGCCCCAGCATTTT; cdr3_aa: CASSSAGELDQPQHF
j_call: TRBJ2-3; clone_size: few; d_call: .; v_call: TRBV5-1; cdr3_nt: TGCGCCAGCACCCCTGCAGCAGGTAGCACAGATACGCAGTATTTT; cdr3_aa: CASTPAAGSTDTQYF
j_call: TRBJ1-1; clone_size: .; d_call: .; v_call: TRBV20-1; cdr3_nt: TGCAGTGCTAAGGACTGGACTGAAGCTTTCTTT; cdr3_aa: CSAKDWTEAFF
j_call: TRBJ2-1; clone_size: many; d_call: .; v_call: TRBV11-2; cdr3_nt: TGTGCCAGCAGCTTACGGGTAGAACAGGCGGCCAATGAGCAGTTCTTC; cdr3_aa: CASSLRVEQAANEQFF
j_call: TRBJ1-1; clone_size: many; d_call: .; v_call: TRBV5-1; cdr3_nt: TGCGCCAGCAGCTTACAGGGTGAGGCCACTGAAGCTTTCTTT; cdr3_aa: CASSLQGEATEAFF
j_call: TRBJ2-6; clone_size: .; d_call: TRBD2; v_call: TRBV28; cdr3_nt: TGTGCCAGCAGCTTAGCGGGCAGGTCGTCAGGGGTCCTGACTTTC; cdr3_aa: CASSLAGRSSGVLTF
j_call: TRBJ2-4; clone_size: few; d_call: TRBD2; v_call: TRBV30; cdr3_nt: TGTGCCTGGAGTGTAAATCTGGCGGGAGGGCTAGCCAAAAACATTCAGTACTTC; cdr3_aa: CAWSVNLAGGLAKNIQYF
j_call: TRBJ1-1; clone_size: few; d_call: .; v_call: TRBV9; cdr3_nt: TGTGCCAGCAGCCCATGGAAGAACACTGAAGCTTTCTTT; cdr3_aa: CASSPWKNTEAFF
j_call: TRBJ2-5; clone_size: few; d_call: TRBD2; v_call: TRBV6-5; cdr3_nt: TGTGCCAGCAGTTACCCTGGGCCTAGCGGGAGGGCCATAGAGACCCAGTACTTC; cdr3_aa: CASSYPGPSGRAIETQYF
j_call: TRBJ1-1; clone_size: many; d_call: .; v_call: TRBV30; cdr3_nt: TGTGCCTGGAGTGTACCAGGGGCCCATCGCGTCACTGAAGCTTTCTTT; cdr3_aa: CAWSVPGAHRVTEAFF
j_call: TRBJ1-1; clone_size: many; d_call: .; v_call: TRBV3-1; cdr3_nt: TGTGCCAGCAGCCAAGATTTGAACACTGAAGCTTTCTTT; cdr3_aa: CASSQDLNTEAFF
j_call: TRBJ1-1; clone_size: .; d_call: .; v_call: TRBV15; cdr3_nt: TGTGCCACCAGTCAGAGCGGGGTAGCGAACACTGAAGCTTTCTTT; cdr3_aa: CATSQSGVANTEAFF
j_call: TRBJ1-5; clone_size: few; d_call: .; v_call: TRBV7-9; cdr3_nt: TGTGCCAGCAGCTTAACTTTCGGGGGGGATCAGCCCCAGCATTTT; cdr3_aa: CASSLTFGGDQPQHF